The clone carrying this T cell receptor (beta chain) was seen repeatedly, ten times or more. Its antigen is not known. Construction of the TCRbeta library involved unique molecular identifiers. TCRdb reanalysed the PCR reads using MiXCR and keeps one entry per CDR3 protein. Here the sample spans roughly 400,000 distinct CDR3 sequences, over 40% being singletons. The sample belongs to a study of T-cell reconstitution after alpha-beta-depleted transplantation in children. Study-level results: It was surviving recipient T cells and thymic progenitors that gave some patients high TCRbeta diversity at day 60. Expanded clones from the graft, numbering several hundred, reportedly supplied alpha-beta T cells about two months after transplant. Hyperexpanded clones declined; after one year, newly produced T cells mostly supplied diversity.

There are 16 residues in the CDR3. The germline gives CDR1 MDHEN, CDR2 SYDVKM. V lost 3 bases to trimming and J lost 0 bases, with 14 bases between them. The sample consisted of PBMCs, taken before TCRalphabeta/CD19-depleted stem cell transplant. This TCR derives from a girl aged 2-15 years with aplastic anemia, due to receive a stem cell transplant. The rearrangement links TRBV28 to TRBJ2-5; tentatively, D is TRBD2 (5 bases). CDR3 residues: CASSFNPAGYQETQYF. The CDR3, as DNA: TGTGCCAGCAGTTTTAACCCGGCGGGCTACCAAGAGACCCAGTACTTC.